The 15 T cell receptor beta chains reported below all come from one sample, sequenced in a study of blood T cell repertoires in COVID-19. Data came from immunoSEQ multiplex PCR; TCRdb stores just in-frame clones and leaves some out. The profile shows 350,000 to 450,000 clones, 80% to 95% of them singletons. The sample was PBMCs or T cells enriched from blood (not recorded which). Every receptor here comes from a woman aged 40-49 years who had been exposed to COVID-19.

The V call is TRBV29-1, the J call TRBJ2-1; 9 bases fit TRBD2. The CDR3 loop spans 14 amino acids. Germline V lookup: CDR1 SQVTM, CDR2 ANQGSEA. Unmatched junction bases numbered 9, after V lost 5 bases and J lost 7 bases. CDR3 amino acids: CSVPRSGSRNEQFF. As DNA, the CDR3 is TGCAGCGTTCCACGTAGCGGGAGTCGAAATGAGCAGTTCTTC.

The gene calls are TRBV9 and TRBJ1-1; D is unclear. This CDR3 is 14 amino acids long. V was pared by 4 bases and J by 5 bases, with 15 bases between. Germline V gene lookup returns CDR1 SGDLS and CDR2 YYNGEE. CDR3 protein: CASSPVGVGTEAFF. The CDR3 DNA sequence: TGTGCCAGCAGCCCCGTCGGGGTAGGGACTGAAGCTTTCTTT.

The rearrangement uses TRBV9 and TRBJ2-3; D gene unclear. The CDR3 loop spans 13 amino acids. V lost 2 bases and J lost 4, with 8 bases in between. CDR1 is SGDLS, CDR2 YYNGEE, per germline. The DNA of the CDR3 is TGTGCCAGCAGCGTCTATGAATCAGATACGCAGTATTTT. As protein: CASSVYESDTQYF.

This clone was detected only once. CDR3 region: CAISLGQGANNEQFF. CDR3 coding DNA: TGTGCCATCAGCCTCGGACAGGGGGCAAACAATGAGCAGTTCTTC. This chain uses TRBV10-3 with TRBJ2-1, with 11 bases identical to TRBD1. The V segment lost 6 bases and the J segment 5 bases; nucleotides outside the gene matches: 6. This CDR3 has 15 amino acids. The germline V gene encodes CDR1 ENHRY and CDR2 SYGVKD.

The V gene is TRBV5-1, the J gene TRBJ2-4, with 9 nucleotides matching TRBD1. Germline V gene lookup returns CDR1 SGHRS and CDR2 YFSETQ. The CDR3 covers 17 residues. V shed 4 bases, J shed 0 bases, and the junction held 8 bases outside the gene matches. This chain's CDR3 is CASSTGQGQLAKNIQYF. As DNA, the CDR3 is TGCGCCAGCAGCACGGGACAGGGCCAACTAGCCAAAAACATTCAGTACTTC. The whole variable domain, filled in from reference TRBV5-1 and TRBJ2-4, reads KAGVTQTPRYLIKTRGQQVTLSCSPISGHRSVSWYQQTPGQGLQFLFEYFSETQRNKGNFPGRFSGRQFSNSRSEMNVSTLELGDSALYLCASSTGQGQLAKNIQYFGAGTRLSVL.

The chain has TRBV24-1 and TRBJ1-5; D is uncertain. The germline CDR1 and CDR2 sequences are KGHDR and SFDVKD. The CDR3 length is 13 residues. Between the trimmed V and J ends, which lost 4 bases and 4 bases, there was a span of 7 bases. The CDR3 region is CATSEQPNQPQHF. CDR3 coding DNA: TGTGCCACCAGTGAACAGCCGAATCAGCCCCAGCATTTT.

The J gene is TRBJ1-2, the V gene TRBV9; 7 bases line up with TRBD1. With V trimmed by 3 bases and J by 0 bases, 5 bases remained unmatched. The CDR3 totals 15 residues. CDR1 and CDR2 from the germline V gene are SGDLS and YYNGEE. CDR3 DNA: TGTGCCAGCAGCGAACAGGGGCTAGCTAACTATGGCTACACCTTC. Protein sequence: CASSEQGLANYGYTF.

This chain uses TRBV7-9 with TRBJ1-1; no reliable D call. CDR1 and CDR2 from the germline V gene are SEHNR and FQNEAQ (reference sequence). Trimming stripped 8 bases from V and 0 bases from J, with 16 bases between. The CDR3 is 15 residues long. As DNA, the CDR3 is TGTGCCAGCCATCGACCCAGGCTTATGAACACTGAAGCTTTCTTT. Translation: CASHRPRLMNTEAFF.

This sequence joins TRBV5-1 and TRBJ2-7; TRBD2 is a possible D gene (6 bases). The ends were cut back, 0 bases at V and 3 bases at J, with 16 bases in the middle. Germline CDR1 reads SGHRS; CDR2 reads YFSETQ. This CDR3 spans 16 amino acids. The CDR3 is CASSLVSGDGVYEQYF. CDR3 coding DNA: TGCGCCAGCAGCTTGGTTTCGGGAGATGGTGTCTACGAGCAGTACTTC.

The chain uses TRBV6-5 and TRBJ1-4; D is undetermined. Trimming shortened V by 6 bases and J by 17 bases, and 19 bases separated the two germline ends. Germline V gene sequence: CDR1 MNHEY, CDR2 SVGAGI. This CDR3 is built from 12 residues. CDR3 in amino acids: CASSLGTWPLFF. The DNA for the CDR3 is TGTGCCAGCAGCCTAGGTACATGGCCTCTTTTTTTT.

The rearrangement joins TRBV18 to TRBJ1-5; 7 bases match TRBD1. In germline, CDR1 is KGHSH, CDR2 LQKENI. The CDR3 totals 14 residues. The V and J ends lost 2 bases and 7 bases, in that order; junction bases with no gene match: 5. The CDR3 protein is CASSPTTGDQPQHF. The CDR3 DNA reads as TGTGCCAGCTCACCAACCACAGGGGACCAGCCCCAGCATTTT.

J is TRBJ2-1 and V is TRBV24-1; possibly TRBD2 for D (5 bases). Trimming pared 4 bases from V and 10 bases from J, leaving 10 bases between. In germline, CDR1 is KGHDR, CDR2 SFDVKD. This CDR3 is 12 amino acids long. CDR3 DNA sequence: TGTGCCACCAGTGACAAACCGGGGGAGCAGTTCTTC. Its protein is CATSDKPGEQFF.

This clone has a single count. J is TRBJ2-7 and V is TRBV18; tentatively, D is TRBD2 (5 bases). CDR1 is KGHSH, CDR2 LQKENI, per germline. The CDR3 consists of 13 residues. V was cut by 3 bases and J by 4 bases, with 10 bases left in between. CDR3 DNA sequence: TGTGCCAGCTCACCGAGTGGAGGATACGAGCAGTACTTC. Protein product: CASSPSGGYEQYF.

CDR3 residues: CASSLGPGKVDAFF. In nucleotides, the CDR3 is TGCGCCAGCAGCTTGGGCCCGGGAAAAGTTGACGCTTTCTTT. V gene TRBV5-1 combines with J gene TRBJ1-1, with D uncertain. The CDR3 is made up of 14 amino acids. The germline V gene encodes CDR1 SGHRS and CDR2 YFSETQ. V was trimmed by 0 bases and J by 11 bases, leaving 17 bases between them.

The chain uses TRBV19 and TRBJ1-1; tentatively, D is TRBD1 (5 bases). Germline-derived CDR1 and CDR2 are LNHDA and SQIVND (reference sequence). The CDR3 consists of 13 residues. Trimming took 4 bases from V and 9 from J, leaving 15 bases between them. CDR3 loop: CASSSREGKKAFF. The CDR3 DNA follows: TGTGCCAGTAGTAGCAGGGAAGGGAAGAAAGCTTTCTTT. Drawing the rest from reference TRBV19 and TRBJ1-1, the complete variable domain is DGGITQSPKYLFRKEGQNVTLSCEQNLNHDAMYWYRQDPGQGLRLIYYSQIVNDFQKGDIAEGYSVSREKKESFPLTVTSAQKNPTAFYLCASSSREGKKAFFGQGTRLTVV.